This TCR beta chain emerged from a study of blood T cell repertoires in COVID-19. Study details: PBMCs, B-cell-depleted T cells, or T cells were the source of the cDNA or gDNA that made up the material.

V lost 2 bases and J lost 1, with 9 bases in between. Looked up from germline, CDR1 is SGHNT and CDR2 is YYREEE (reference sequence). The CDR3 is 14 amino acids. Libraries were prepared by immunoSEQ multiplex PCR; TCRdb keeps only in-frame clonotypes and omits some of them. The table includes about 58,000 clones, 70% to 90% detected once. The table lists this clone with a few counts. Seattle patients were enrolled while actively infected and followed longitudinally. Sequenced: peripheral blood. The V call is TRBV5-4, the J call TRBJ1-1; no reliable D call. The clonotype was recovered from a man between 60 and 75 years old with COVID-19, enrolled during active disease. The CDR3 nucleotides are TGTGCCAGCAGCTTACCGAGGGCGAACACTGAAGCTTTCTTT. This encodes CASSLPRANTEAFF.